Each of the 26 T cell receptor beta chains below was sequenced from the same sample in a study of T cell responses to AZD1222 COVID-19 vaccine. The protocol was immunoSEQ multiplex PCR, while the TCRdb copy is restricted to in-frame clones and leaves out a portion. The data hold approximately 110,000 clones, with over 75% observed a single time. The specimen was peripheral blood, collected on day 0 of AZD1222 vaccination. Every receptor here comes from an adult in good health.

A single count supports this clone. The chain joins TRBV5-5 to TRBJ1-3; D not certain. This CDR3 comprises 13 residues. The germline V gene encodes CDR1 SGHKS and CDR2 YYEKEE (reference sequence). Trimming shortened V by 2 bases and J by 2 bases, and 5 bases separated the two germline ends. In nucleotides, the CDR3 is TGTGCCAGCAGCTTCAGTCCTGGAAACACCATATATTTT. This gives the protein CASSFSPGNTIYF.

The DNA for the CDR3 is TGTGCCAGCAGCCCGCCAGCGGGGGAGTACAATGAGCAGTTCTTC. Translated, it gives CASSPPAGEYNEQFF. This chain connects TRBV11-2 to TRBJ2-1; TRBD2 agrees at 8 bases. The CDR3 extends over 15 amino acids. CDR1 SGHAT and CDR2 FQNNGV come from the germline V gene. Germline trimming cut 5 bases from V and 4 bases from J; bases unmatched to any gene: 7.

CDR3 in amino acids: CATSKGTGDRGLLNYGYTF. CDR3 bases: TGTGCCACCAGCAAAGGGACGGGAGACAGGGGGCTCCTAAACTATGGCTACACCTTC. V and J are TRBV15 and TRBJ1-2, with TRBD1 identical over 10 bases. V lost 4 bases, J lost 2 bases, and 16 bases stayed unmatched. The CDR3 consists of 19 residues. The germline V gene encodes CDR1 LNHNV and CDR2 YYDKDF (reference sequence).

The rearrangement links TRBV7-8 to TRBJ2-7; no reliable D call. Germline V gene sequence: CDR1 SGHVS, CDR2 FQNEAQ. The CDR3 totals 16 residues. Trimming took off 5 bases at V and 5 bases at J, with 22 bases between the two ends. The CDR3 DNA follows: TGTGCCAGCAGCCCTAGAACCCCACTCCTCGACCACGAGCAGTACTTC. Protein: CASSPRTPLLDHEQYF.

This chain joins TRBV5-8 and TRBJ2-1; TRBD2 agrees at 9 bases. This CDR3 is built from 16 residues. V shed 0 bases and J 8 bases; nucleotides not matched to a gene: 9. Germline values: CDR1 SGHTS, CDR2 YDEGEE. CDR3 DNA: TGTGCCAGCAGCTTGGTGGGTAGCGGGAGTGGGGATGAGCAGTTCTTC. Amino acid sequence: CASSLVGSGSGDEQFF.

The chain has TRBV9 and TRBJ2-3, with 8 nucleotides matching TRBD1. Germline V gene data show CDR1 as SGDLS and CDR2 as YYNGEE. V lost 2 bases and J lost 2; bases outside the gene matches: 4. The CDR3 is 15 amino acids. The CDR3 sequence: CASSVRDRTTDTQYF. As DNA, the CDR3 is TGTGCCAGCAGCGTCCGGGACAGGACCACAGATACGCAGTATTTT.

This rearrangement joins TRBV5-1 to TRBJ2-2; 13 nucleotides match TRBD2. With V trimmed by 1 base and J by 6 bases, 3 bases remained unmatched. The CDR3 runs 16 residues. The V gene's germline CDR1 is SGHRS and CDR2 YFSETQ. The CDR3 DNA follows: TGCGCCAGCAGCTTGCCCGGGACTAGCGGGGCCGGGGAGCTGTTTTTT. This encodes CASSLPGTSGAGELFF.

V is TRBV11-2 and J is TRBJ1-1; the D gene is possibly TRBD1 (6 bases). Germline V gives CDR1 SGHAT, CDR2 FQNNGV. Trimming removed 5 bases from V and 4 bases from J, with 26 bases in between. The CDR3 extends over 18 amino acids. The CDR3: CASSTGPKGERGGTEAFF. The CDR3 nucleotides are TGTGCCAGCAGCACGGGCCCCAAGGGGGAAAGAGGCGGCACTGAAGCTTTCTTT. The full variable domain, with the rest looked up from reference TRBV11-2 and TRBJ1-1, is EAGVAQSPRYKIIEKRQSVAFWCNPISGHATLYWYQQILGQGPKLLIQFQNNGVVDDSQLPKDRFSAERLKGVDSTLKIQPAKLEDSAVYLCASSTGPKGERGGTEAFFGQGTRLTVV.

The chain joins TRBV3-1 (or the pseudogene TRBV3-2) to TRBJ2-5; tentative D call: TRBD2 (5 bases). The V and J ends lost 1 base and 9 bases respectively, with 18 bases between them. Germline loops: CDR1 LGHDT, CDR2 YNNKEL (reference sequence). This CDR3 comprises 15 residues. The CDR3 coding sequence is TGTGCCAGCAGCCAAGGATCCAGCGGAGGCCCGGCCCAGTACTTC. Protein: CASSQGSSGGPAQYF.

The chain has TRBV15 and TRBJ1-5; TRBD1 matches at 7 bases. CDR1 and CDR2 (germline): LNHNV, YYDKDF (reference sequence). The CDR3 length is 17 residues. Trimming at V came to 3 bases and at J to 0 bases, leaving 8 bases not matched to a gene. The CDR3 DNA sequence: TGTGCCACCAGCAGCGGAGGGACAGTAAATAGCAATCAGCCCCAGCATTTT. Protein: CATSSGGTVNSNQPQHF. The entire variable domain, with the rest obtained from reference TRBV15 and TRBJ1-5, is as follows: DAMVIQNPRYQVTQFGKPVTLSCSQTLNHNVMYWYQQKSSQAPKLLFHYYDKDFNNEADTPDNFQSRRPNTSFCFLDIRSPGLGDTAMYLCATSSGGTVNSNQPQHFGDGTRLSIL.

The rearrangement links TRBV18 to TRBJ1-3; 9 bases map to TRBD1. With V trimmed by 3 bases and J by 3 bases, 3 bases remained unmatched. From germline, CDR1 is KGHSH and CDR2 LQKENI. The length of the CDR3 is 15 residues. CDR3 bases: TGTGCCAGCTCACCGGGACAGGGAGGTGGAAACACCATATATTTT. Amino acid sequence: CASSPGQGGGNTIYF.

The V gene is TRBV2, the J gene TRBJ2-7; TRBD2 matches 8 bases. This CDR3 spans 15 amino acids. Germline trimming cut 5 bases from V and 3 bases from J; bases unmatched to any gene: 9. The germline CDR1 and CDR2 sequences are SNHLY and FYNNEI. The CDR3 coding sequence is TGTGCCAGCAGTTCAAAAGGACTAGCCGACTACGAGCAGTACTTC. Protein sequence: CASSSKGLADYEQYF.

This sequence joins TRBV5-6 and TRBJ2-2, with 10 bases that match TRBD2. Germline CDR1 SGHDT, CDR2 YYEEEE. After removal of 0 bases from V and 7 bases from J, the junction contained 3 bases not matched to a gene. The CDR3 consists of 15 residues. The CDR3 DNA follows: TGTGCCAGCAGCTTGGAACTAGCGGGGCACGGGGAGCTGTTTTTT. This translates into CASSLELAGHGELFF.

V gene TRBV7-2 combines with J gene TRBJ2-1; D may match TRBD1 or TRBD2 (5 bases each). Germline V gene lookup returns CDR1 SGHTA and CDR2 FQGNSA. This CDR3 is 18 amino acids long. The V end was cut by 5 bases, the J end by 9 bases, with 29 bases between. The chain's CDR3 is CASSQPYGRPGAHIEQFF. For the CDR3, the DNA is TGTGCCAGCAGCCAACCCTACGGACGGCCCGGGGCGCACATTGAGCAGTTCTTC. Drawing the rest from reference TRBV7-2 and TRBJ2-1, the complete variable domain is GAGVSQSPSNKVTEKGKDVELRCDPISGHTALYWYRQSLGQGLEFLIYFQGNSAPDKSGLPSDRFSAERTGGSVSTLTIQRTQQEDSAVYLCASSQPYGRPGAHIEQFFGPGTRLTVL.

The chain joins TRBV5-1 to TRBJ1-2; the D gene is possibly TRBD1 (5 bases). There are 14 residues in the CDR3. V lost 4 bases and J lost 2, with 12 bases in between. Germline V gene sequence: CDR1 SGHRS, CDR2 YFSETQ. The CDR3 region is CASSPLQGNYGYTF. In nucleotides, the CDR3 is TGCGCCAGCAGCCCGCTCCAGGGAAACTATGGCTACACCTTC.

The V gene is TRBV28, the J gene TRBJ1-1; TRBD1 is a possible D gene (6 bases). This CDR3 is built from 15 residues. Germline V gives CDR1 MDHEN, CDR2 SYDVKM. V lost 5 bases, J lost 0 bases, and 13 bases lay in between. The chain's CDR3 is CASSPRTALNTEAFF. The DNA for the CDR3 is TGTGCCAGCAGTCCTAGGACAGCTCTGAACACTGAAGCTTTCTTT.

The V call is TRBV5-1, the J call TRBJ1-1, with no clear D. Germline V gene lookup returns CDR1 SGHRS and CDR2 YFSETQ. This CDR3 has 12 residues. V dropped 0 bases and J dropped 7 bases, with 7 bases sitting between them. The CDR3 nucleotides read TGCGCCAGCAGCTTGGTGCGGGGTGAAGCTTTCTTT. It translates to CASSLVRGEAFF. Combining the CDR3 with reference TRBV5-1 and TRBJ1-1 gives the whole variable domain KAGVTQTPRYLIKTRGQQVTLSCSPISGHRSVSWYQQTPGQGLQFLFEYFSETQRNKGNFPGRFSGRQFSNSRSEMNVSTLELGDSALYLCASSLVRGEAFFGQGTRLTVV.

The V and J genes are TRBV11-3 and TRBJ2-7, with a possible D match to TRBD1 (6 bases). Germline V gene data show CDR1 as SGHNT and CDR2 as YENEEA. V shed 5 bases and J shed 3 bases, with 14 bases lying between them. This CDR3 comprises 14 residues. The DNA of the CDR3 is TGTGCCAGCAGCCCTCAGGGGAAACTCTACGAGCAGTACTTC. This gives the protein CASSPQGKLYEQYF.

This chain connects TRBV30 to TRBJ2-7; D gene unclear. V was pared by 0 bases and J by 1 base, with 10 bases between. The CDR3 is made up of 14 amino acids. CDR1 and CDR2 (germline): GTSNPN, SVGIG (reference sequence). CDR3 sequence: CAWSVWFSSYEQYF. Here the CDR3 DNA reads TGTGCCTGGAGTGTATGGTTCAGTTCCTACGAGCAGTACTTC.

The chain joins TRBV6-5 to TRBJ1-1, with D possibly TRBD1 on 5 matching bases. This CDR3 comprises 14 residues. Germline V gene lookup returns CDR1 MNHEY and CDR2 SVGAGI. V was trimmed by 0 bases and J by 6 bases, leaving 11 bases between them. The CDR3 bases are TGTGCCAGCAGTTACTCGTTAGGGGCGGCTGAAGCTTTCTTT. This gives the protein CASSYSLGAAEAFF.

This chain joins TRBV21-1 and TRBJ2-7; the table names TRBD1, a call not compared with the DNA. TRBV21-1 is given as a pseudogene. CDR3 length: 14 amino acids. CDR3 coding DNA: TGTGCCAGCAGCAAGGACAGGGGCCCCTACGAGCAGTACTTC. This encodes CASSKDRGPYEQYF.

This chain uses TRBV6-5 with TRBJ1-1; D possibly corresponds to TRBD1 (5 bases). Trimming left V 6 bases short and J 4 bases short, with 18 bases between. CDR3 length: 15 amino acids. Germline V gene lookup returns CDR1 MNHEY and CDR2 SVGAGI. The CDR3 region has the DNA TGTGCCAGCAGCGGAAGGAGGGCCGGGGGCACTGAAGCTTTCTTT. Translated, it gives CASSGRRAGGTEAFF.

This sequence joins TRBV6-2 or TRBV6-3 and TRBJ2-3; D possibly uses TRBD1 or TRBD2 (5 bases each). With 2 bases removed from V and 2 bases from J, the gap between germline ends came to 20 bases. This CDR3 spans 18 amino acids. In germline, CDR1 is MNHEY, CDR2 SVGEGT. The CDR3 here is CASSYPAGASPYTDTQYF. The DNA of the CDR3 is TGTGCCAGCAGTTACCCTGCCGGGGCTAGCCCCTACACAGATACGCAGTATTTT.

CDR3 DNA: TGTGCCAGCAGCTTAGCTGTCAGCCTTAGCTCTGGAAACACCATATATTTT. Translation: CASSLAVSLSSGNTIYF. This chain joins TRBV11-2 and TRBJ1-3; D unclear. Trimming cost V 1 base and J 0 bases, with 13 bases left between them. Per the germline V gene, CDR1 is SGHAT and CDR2 is FQNNGV. The CDR3 consists of 17 residues.

The rearrangement uses TRBV3-1 (or the pseudogene TRBV3-2) and TRBJ1-1; D unclear. The germline V gene encodes CDR1 LGHDT and CDR2 YNNKEL (reference sequence). The CDR3 sequence is 11 residues long. The V gene lost 0 bases and the J gene lost 10 bases, with 6 bases spanning the gap. The CDR3 region is CASSQDQGAFF. As DNA, the CDR3 is TGTGCCAGCAGCCAAGATCAAGGAGCTTTCTTT.

The chain links TRBV18 to TRBJ1-2; D gene unclear. Between the trimmed V and J ends, which lost 3 bases and 2 bases, there was a span of 16 bases. Germline assignment: CDR1 KGHSH and CDR2 LQKENI. The CDR3 consists of 16 residues. DNA for the CDR3: TGTGCCAGCTCACCTCGGGCAGGAGCGGAAAACTATGGCTACACCTTC. It specifies CASSPRAGAENYGYTF.